The 11 T cell receptor beta chains presented below share a single source sample, sequenced in a study of graft-versus-host responses after intestinal transplantation. Some clones are missing from TCRdb's copy, which holds only in-frame ones; the method was immunoSEQ multiplex PCR. The sample carries about 98,000 clones, roughly 88% recorded once. The sequencing used PBMCs, collected 255 days after intestinal transplant. The receptor set was obtained from a human patient who received an intestinal transplant, so some T cells may come from the graft donor.

The rearrangement uses TRBV5-1 and TRBJ2-5; 11 nucleotides agree with TRBD2. Germline-derived CDR1 and CDR2 are SGHRS and YFSETQ. There are 15 residues in the CDR3. Trimming took 1 base from V and 5 from J; bases not matched to a gene: 4. CDR3: CASSLLAGGSETQYF. The CDR3 coding sequence is TGCGCCAGCAGCTTGCTAGCGGGAGGTTCTGAGACCCAGTACTTC.

The V call is TRBV5-1, the J call TRBJ2-2; D not certain. Per germline, CDR1 SGHRS and CDR2 YFSETQ. Deletions cut 1 base from V and 0 bases from J, with 10 bases between. The CDR3 consists of 16 residues. DNA of the CDR3: TGCGCCAGCAGCTTGCGGCAGTCCCCGAACACCGGGGAGCTGTTTTTT. This gives the protein CASSLRQSPNTGELFF.

The chain joins TRBV11-1 to TRBJ1-2, with D possibly matching TRBD1 (5 bases). V lost 5 bases and J lost 4, with 17 bases in between. Germline lookup yields CDR1 SGHAT and CDR2 FQDESV (reference sequence). CDR3 length: 15 residues. CDR3 loop: CASSQGWQPLYGYTF. The CDR3 DNA reads TGTGCCAGCAGCCAGGGTTGGCAGCCCCTCTATGGCTACACCTTC.

The chain combines TRBV13 with TRBJ1-6, with TRBD1 identical over 7 bases. The CDR3 length is 19 residues. Germline values: CDR1 PRHDT, CDR2 FYEKMQ (reference sequence). V was pared by 0 bases and J by 7 bases, with 15 bases of the junction left unmatched. The CDR3 loop reads CASSLGLSELLTGNSPLHF. CDR3 sequence (DNA): TGTGCCAGCAGCTTAGGCCTGTCGGAGCTGTTGACAGGGAATTCACCCCTCCACTTT.

This chain joins TRBV6-5 and TRBJ2-7, with 11 nucleotides matching TRBD1. The CDR3 spans 14 residues. CDR1 and CDR2 (germline): MNHEY, SVGAGI. The CDR3 loop reads CATGVSGTGGEQYF. CDR3 in DNA: TGTGCGACAGGCGTGTCCGGGACAGGGGGCGAGCAGTACTTC.

This clone was counted between two and nine times. The chain employs TRBV28 and TRBJ2-7; 12 bases line up with TRBD2. The CDR3 contains 14 residues. V shed 0 bases and J 6 bases; nucleotides not matched to a gene: 0. Germline assignment: CDR1 MDHEN and CDR2 SYDVKM. The CDR3 reads CASSLWTSGSEQYF. For the CDR3, the DNA is TGTGCCAGCAGTTTATGGACTAGCGGGAGCGAGCAGTACTTC.

V gene TRBV7-6 combines with J gene TRBJ2-1; D tentatively reads TRBD1 or TRBD2 (5 bases each). Trimming removed 8 bases at V and 8 bases at J, with 10 bases between. From germline, CDR1 is SGHVS and CDR2 FNYEAQ. CDR3 length: 11 residues. The CDR3 loop is CASQGRDEQFF. The CDR3 coding sequence is TGTGCCAGCCAGGGACGAGATGAGCAGTTCTTC.

The chain has TRBV30 and TRBJ1-1; D is unclear. The germline gives CDR1 GTSNPN, CDR2 SVGIG (reference sequence). The CDR3 covers 11 residues. V gave up 4 bases and J gave up 1 base, with 4 bases separating them. The CDR3 is CAWNTNTEAFF. CDR3 in DNA: TGTGCCTGGAATACGAACACTGAAGCTTTCTTT.

The chain employs TRBV29-1 and TRBJ1-6; D remains ambiguous. Trimming removed 7 bases at V and 0 bases at J, with 19 bases between. CDR1 is SQVTM and CDR2 is ANQGSEA in the germline V gene. The CDR3 is 17 residues long. The CDR3 sequence: CSAGWVKRSSYNSPLHF. As DNA, the CDR3 is TGCAGCGCCGGGTGGGTCAAGAGGTCCTCCTATAATTCACCCCTCCACTTT.

This sequence joins TRBV5-4 and TRBJ1-3; 8 bases line up with TRBD1. Germline loops: CDR1 SGHNT, CDR2 YYREEE (reference sequence). V gave up 0 bases and J gave up 4 bases; unmatched junction bases: 0. The CDR3 contains 14 residues. The chain's CDR3 is CASSLDRGGNTIYF. The CDR3 DNA reads as TGTGCCAGCAGCTTGGACAGGGGGGGAAACACCATATATTTT.

In DNA form, the CDR3 reads TGTGCCAGCATTAGAAAAGCCAGGGATCTTCAAGAGACCCAGTACTTC. Protein product: CASIRKARDLQETQYF. The rearrangement uses TRBV6-6 and TRBJ2-5, with a weak D call TRBD1 (5 bases). V lost 7 bases and J lost 2, with 20 bases in between. Germline V gene lookup returns CDR1 MNHNY and CDR2 SVGAGI (reference sequence). The CDR3 spans 16 residues.